What follows is one T cell receptor (beta chain) and its context. This clone was seen only a few times. This receptor's antigen is unknown. No base quality information exists; no much larger clone differs at one position. This specimen comes from a study of cytomegalovirus exposure and HLA in healthy donors (dated by TCRdb to 2016 to 2017). Concerning the study at large: In an earlier analysis of fewer than 750 of the donors, 250 to 350 Gb of sequence data and 100 million or so unique TCR beta sequences from 150 million to 200 million T cells were reported. About 280 gigabases of sequencing data and tens of millions of unique TCR sequences were included in an early release covering 500 to 750 HLA-typed donors. Of the roughly 420 genotyped donors, roughly 76% were placed in the genetic ancestry cluster associated with self-reported Caucasian donors. The study was designed to test whether signatures of past pathogen exposure could be identified by cataloging public T cell receptors. The study used immunosequencing to profile the T cell repertoires of about 670 subjects and linked those repertoires to cytomegalovirus serostatus. Besides the first cohort of roughly 660 subjects, a separate validation cohort made up of over a hundred different subjects was used. To predict cytomegalovirus infection status, the study brought together high-throughput TCR immunosequencing, statistical association of individual TCRs with disease status, and machine learning. In a later analysis, previously published TCR beta repertoires from 600 to 850 donors were re-analyzed and high-resolution HLA genotyping was added so that TCR occurrence patterns could be studied. In the later analysis, no new phenotypic data were used to find candidate immune exposures; instead, reliance was placed on TCR beta sequences and their occurrence across donors. In an earlier analysis of 587 of the donors, high-throughput TCR beta sequencing was used to judge whether each TCR beta V gene segment behaved as functional or pseudogenic. Donor age, sex, ethnicity and CMV serostatus were collected together with the repertoire data. A later genetic analysis used genome-wide SNP genotypes for 398 of the 666 donors, treating that subset as a discovery cohort. All discovery cohort repertoires had been generated on a single sequencing platform. HLA typing covered class I and class II loci at four-digit resolution. Typing coverage varied by locus: 629-630 donors for A, B, C, DRB1 and DQB1; roughly 500 for DQA1; more than 600 for DPA1; roughly 450 for DPB1. About five DR-DQ haplotypes were handled as single units for association and clustering, since linkage in the cohort was strong. Among roughly 400 genotyped donors of the cohort, an average of around 240,000 unique TCR beta nucleotide sequences were sequenced per donor, around a sixth of them non-productive. Study-wide findings and limitations: Strong co-occurrence of HLA alleles, especially DR and DQ, made assigning TCR associations to individual alleles difficult. A further reported finding was that TCR beta sequences accurately predicted the HLA-A and HLA-B alleles for most subjects in the first cohort. According to a later analysis, parvovirus B19, influenza, CMV and Epstein-Barr virus appeared linked to several top co-occurrence clusters. The presence/absence analyses assumed that sequencing depth was roughly uniform across donors, and that assumption may not be true. Because counts were too low, roughly 16 rarely observed V segments, including chromosome 9 orphons, were left out of the earlier analysis of approximately 500 of the donors. Because HLA typing was unavailable for some donors at each locus, only the typed subset was used in association tests. Most TCR sequences were seen in very few donors, while some public TCRs were found in many individuals. In a later analysis, most CMV-associated TCR beta chains were found to appear HLA-restricted, with HLA associations seemingly driven largely by CMV exposure. Immune exposure information for the cohort was limited to CMV serostatus. Correlated functional status among segregating V segments might reflect linkage disequilibrium, but an unknown experimental factor could not be ruled out. In this cohort, only TCR beta chains were sequenced, and detectable features were limited by the absence of alpha or paired-chain data. A later genetic analysis reported fewer N-insertions in productive TCRs among donors in an Asian-associated ancestry cluster than the roughly 700-donor mean. In a later analysis, HLA-associated TCR beta chains showed more clonal expansion and lower generation probabilities than non-associated chains that were equally common. V-gene and J-gene trimming of TCR beta chains was associated with a missense DCLRE1C variant in a later genetic analysis, and the association was replicated in an independent cohort. In an earlier analysis of under 600 of the donors, most TCR beta V segments were observed in productive rearrangements about 87% or about 30% of the time, broadly matching IMGT annotations. In both the original and validation cohorts, the classifier was reported to diagnose cytomegalovirus status with high specificity and sensitivity. The study listed 164 TCR beta chains as associated with cytomegalovirus. Specific HLA alleles were associated with over 15,000 TCR beta sequences at a false discovery rate of 0.05 in a later analysis. A few of the identified cytomegalovirus-associated TCR beta chains were confirmed in vitro to be specific for cytomegalovirus antigens. A later analysis found that TCR association rates varied across HLA loci, with DRB1 alleles showing the most associated TCRs and HLA-C alleles the fewest. It was suggested by the authors that the approach could potentially be generalized to other disease states and immunological phenotypes. A cluster of highly shared sequence variants was judged likely to represent a technical artifact of the sequencing pipeline. Because the 87-base-pair reads could not distinguish some IMGT-functional V segments, including TRBV6-2 and TRBV6-3, those segments were excluded.

In total, approximately 610 healthy bone marrow donors made up the cohort. At the time of sampling, every cohort member was nominally healthy, though immune exposures that went unrecorded were likely present. The donor tested CMV seronegative, placing the donor among the 350 or so seronegative members of the cohort. Each donor provided a peripheral blood sample, and peripheral blood mononuclear cells were used for TCR beta sequencing. Genomic DNA extraction from the blood cell samples was performed with the Qiagen DNeasy Blood Extraction Kit. Libraries were built with the immunoSEQ multiplex PCR assay. For the multiplex PCR, a mixture combining 60 forward primers for TCR Vbeta segments and 13 reverse primers for TCR Jbeta segments was used. The CDR3 region of rearranged TCR beta genes was amplified from genomic DNA by a multiplex PCR assay. The Illumina HiSeq System was used to sequence the amplified TCR beta libraries as 87-base-pair reads. In the paper's pipeline: Across the 640 or so repertoires, a later analysis counted roughly 77 million unique TCR beta chains, about 10 million of which were shared by at least two donors. To remove PCR and sequencing errors, raw reads were error-corrected and collapsed into unique sequences using a nearest-neighbor algorithm that merged closely related sequences. V, D and J gene segments were assigned by aligning CDR3 sequences to IMGT reference sequences. Each retained sequence needed at least a six-nucleotide match to both a V gene segment and a J gene segment. A rearrangement was called productive if the CDR3 had no stop codons and remained in frame with V and J, and every other rearrangement was called non-productive. CDR3 was defined according to IMGT convention as the region running from the second conserved V-encoded cysteine to the conserved J-encoded phenylalanine. In an earlier analysis of 550 to 650 of the donors, sequences lacking an unambiguous match to a single V gene segment were excluded. In an earlier analysis of 587 of the donors, V segments were called functional above 56.7% productive rearrangements and were called segregating when the between-donor standard deviation exceeded 5%. To diagnose cytomegalovirus status from the catalog of TCR beta chain sequences, a statistical classification framework was built. V and J gene assignment, in a later analysis, came from comparing TCR nucleotide sequences with IMGT/GENE-DB human TR gene sequences. In a later analysis, CDR3 sequences and most-parsimonious VDJ recombination scenarios were assigned using the TCRdist pipeline. In a later analysis, every TCR beta chain was defined by the combination of its CDR3 amino acid sequence and its V-gene family, and reads without a unique V-gene family were dropped. As a way to deal with suspected cross-contamination and a sequencing artifact, a later analysis dropped 450 to 700 nucleotide sequences that were highly shared and had low generation probability. In a later analysis, a clonal expansion index was calculated for each public chain from normalized within-repertoire ranks of inferred template counts. A later analysis computed generation probabilities with a VDJ recombination model fitted to out-of-frame rearrangements, and checked the results against IGoR. Hypergeometric tests were used in a later analysis to score TCR-TCR, TCR-HLA and TCR-CMV co-occurrence, with a repertoire-size bias correction applied to the TCR pairs. False discovery rates were estimated in a later analysis by permuting HLA or CMV assignments 20 times. In a later analysis, co-occurring TCRs were grouped using DBSCAN, and TCRdist sequence similarity was added for clustering within HLA-allele-positive subsets. Repertoires with fewer than 30,000 or more than 120,000 public chains, plus five repertoires with anomalous nucleotide sharing, were excluded from co-occurrence clustering. TCRdb carries this immuneACCESS record with in-frame sequences only. Its versions omit some clonotypes, under half of them owing to an unresolved V gene in the studies checked, with the rest unexplained. The V and J calls and clone size come from that table; D and trimming were worked out from the DNA. The sample table holds about 190,000 clones, of which roughly 77% were seen once. The ten largest clones capture roughly 1.6% of the sample.

For CDR1 and CDR2, the germline V gene lists SGHTA and FQGTGA. V sheds 5 bases and J sheds 4 bases, leaving 14 bases between their ends. Spanning cysteine to phenylalanine, the CDR3 consists of 15 amino acids. Only the CDR3 part of the read is kept: 45 bases, read in frame from the first base. The receptor chain draws on TRBV7-3 and TRBJ2-2; too little of a D gene remains to name it. The receptor comes from a woman between 50 and 59 years old in good health and CMV-seronegative. The sequenced sample was PBMCs. The sequenced DNA is TGTGCCAGCAGCAAACAAGTCCCGGGCACCGGGGAGCTGTTTTTT. Translated, it gives CASSKQVPGTGELFF.